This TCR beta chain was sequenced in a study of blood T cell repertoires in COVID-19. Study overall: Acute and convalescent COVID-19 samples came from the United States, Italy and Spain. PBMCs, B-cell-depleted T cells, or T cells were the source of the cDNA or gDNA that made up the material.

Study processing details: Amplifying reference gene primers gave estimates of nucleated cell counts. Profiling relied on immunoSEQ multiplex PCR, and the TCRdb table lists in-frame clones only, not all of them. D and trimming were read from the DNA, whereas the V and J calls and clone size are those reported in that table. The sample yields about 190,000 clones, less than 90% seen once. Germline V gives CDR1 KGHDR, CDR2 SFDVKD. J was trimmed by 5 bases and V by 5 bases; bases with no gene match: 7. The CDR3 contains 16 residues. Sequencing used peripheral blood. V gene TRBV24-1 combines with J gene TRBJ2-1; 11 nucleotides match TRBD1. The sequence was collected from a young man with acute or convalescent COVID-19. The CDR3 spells CATSGAGQGANNEQFF. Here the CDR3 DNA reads TGTGCCACCAGTGGGGCTGGACAGGGGGCTAACAATGAGCAGTTCTTC.